This T cell receptor (beta chain) was identified in a study of T cell responses to AZD1222 COVID-19 vaccine (dated by TCRdb to about 2021). For the study in its entirety: AZD1222 recipients with second doses at about 4 weeks or about 12 weeks were pooled, because spike-specific TCR depth and breadth did not differ between schedules. Trial participants were enrolled by age into subgroups of 18-55, 56-69 and 70-plus years, and around 140, 26 and 57 TCR-sequenced participants, respectively, were included in these subgroups. A total of just over 230 trial participants underwent TCR sequencing, of whom more than 200 had received two doses of AZD1222 and roughly 26 had received two doses of the MenACWY control vaccine. Points the paper makes about the study in general: Participants were mostly white British, with more females than males. The authors suggested clonal diversity may have been underestimated. In the small 56-69-year group, the increase in depth fell short of significance, most likely because of low power. Only a handful of AZD1222 recipients were SARS-CoV-2 seropositive at baseline, limiting conclusions about previously exposed vaccinees. Because no samples from the day 14 peak response were available, repertoires could be characterized only after the peak T cell response. Epitopes outside the regions mutated in the B.1.351 and B.1.1.7 variants were reportedly recognized by nearly half of the unique spike-specific TCRs. CD4 TCRs associated with the vaccine covered the entire spike protein, and the dominant responses were in regions 160-218 and 743-854. After two AZD1222 doses, spike-specific TCR breadth and depth were significantly higher than at day 0 and than in MenACWY recipients.

The label giving this sample's time point can be read as: baseline before first vaccination. Vaccinee samples were obtained from the UK trials COV001 and COV002, which included a single-blind randomized controlled phase 2/3 trial of AZD1222 (ChAdOx1 nCoV-19) in healthy adults. Trial participant PBMC samples were collected at day 0 and day 28 after the second dose for TCRbeta chain sequencing. The CDR3 regions of human TCRbeta chains were analyzed by immunosequencing. Per the source publication's procedure: Repertoire TCRs were checked for matches against a reference library of SARS-CoV-2-specific TCRs that had been generated using the MIRA antigen-specificity platform. Breadth was defined as the fraction of unique TCRs that were SARS-CoV-2-associated. Depth was defined as the fraction of total T cells that were SARS-CoV-2-associated. Using the MIRA data, each spike-specific TCR was mapped to the spike region that the TCR reacts to and placed in a CD4 or CD8 class. Log10-transformed breadth and depth values were compared by one-way ANOVA with Sidak's multiple comparisons tests. What TCRdb holds here is the immuneACCESS table cut down to in-frame rearrangements. Part of the clones is not present; checked against another copy, under half of the missing clones reflect an unresolved V gene, and the others are unexplained. The DNA was the basis for D and trimming; V, J and clone size are from that table. The sample contains over 150,000 clones, about 87% of them found a single time. Approximately 3.1% of the sample lies in the top ten.

Turning to this clone: What this receptor recognizes is not known. Per-base qualities were not stored, and no clone one base away is much larger.

According to the germline V gene, CDR1 reads MNHEY and CDR2 reads SVGEGT. Germline trimming amounts to 2 bases on V and 5 bases on J, with 10 as the count of junction bases outside the gene matches. The CDR3 measures 16 amino acids from cysteine to phenylalanine. CDR3 DNA is the only sequence kept; it has 48 bases, read in frame from the first base. In this chain, TRBV6-2 or TRBV6-3 is recombined with TRBJ2-5; the junction holds 8 bases that match TRBD2. This clonotype was sampled from an adult in good health. The sequencing here drew on peripheral blood, taken on day 0 of AZD1222 vaccination. The DNA reads as follows: TGTGCCAGCAGTTACCAGCGGGGGAGACCCACGGAGACCCAGTACTTC. It is translated as CASSYQRGRPTETQYF.